The 26 T cell receptor beta chains reported below all come from one sample, sequenced in a study of CXCR3-negative and CXCR3-positive naive CD8 T cells. The authors made the TRB cDNA libraries by 5' RACE using UMI labels. TCRdb re-called the 5' RACE reads, yielding one record per CDR3 amino acid sequence without DNA. In all, the sample yields approximately 38,000 distinct CDR3 sequences. Material for sequencing was memory CD8+ T cells from blood. Source of these receptors: a human donor in good health. Some clones in this sample may be carry-over from other donors' samples.

The V call is TRBV12-3 or TRBV12-4, the J call TRBJ1-1. The CDR3 contains 14 residues. The CDR3 is CASSLEAGRTEAFF.

Considering frequency, this clonotype is medium-sized. This sequence joins TRBV7-6 and TRBJ2-7; no DNA is available, so the TRBD1 call from TCRdb remains unchecked. Germline assignment: CDR1 SGHVS and CDR2 FNYEAQ. This CDR3 is built from 14 residues. CDR3 residues: CASSSGQGLHEQYF.

The chain is built from TRBV9 and TRBJ1-2; TCRdb indicates TRBD1, and absent DNA this call remains unverified. CDR3 size: 16 residues. CDR1 and CDR2 (germline): SGDLS, YYNGEE. This CDR3 is CASSPGGPTGGNGYTF.

The J gene is TRBJ2-7, the V gene TRBV6-6; TCRdb outputs TRBD1, but without DNA this stays unchecked. This CDR3 spans 15 amino acids. Per germline, CDR1 MNHNY and CDR2 SVGAGI (reference sequence). The chain's CDR3 is CASSPFRGGGYEQYF.

The chain recombines TRBV12-3 or TRBV12-4 with TRBJ2-5; TCRdb names TRBD1, which stays unverified in the absence of DNA. This CDR3 is built from 16 residues. CDR3 amino acids: CASSLIHGGLGETQYF.

J is TRBJ2-1 and V is TRBV29-1. The CDR3 is 13 residues long. Germline V lookup: CDR1 SQVTM, CDR2 ANQGSEA. The CDR3 protein is CSVVGSSYNEQFF.

The rearrangement uses TRBV20-1 and TRBJ2-4; TCRdb selects TRBD2, and the lack of DNA leaves this call unchecked. The CDR3 covers 19 residues. CDR1 is DFQATT, CDR2 SNEGSKA, per germline (reference sequence). CDR3: CSARIRTSGGPVAKNIQYF.

This sequence joins TRBV7-9 and TRBJ2-1. CDR1 and CDR2 (germline): SEHNR, FQNEAQ (reference sequence). The CDR3 length is 13 residues. The chain's CDR3 is CASSLAVRYEQFF.

This chain joins TRBV27 and TRBJ2-7; the D call from TCRdb, TRBD1, cannot be confirmed without DNA. Germline CDR1 and CDR2: MNHEY and SMNVEV (reference sequence). CDR3 length: 13 amino acids. CDR3 amino acids: CASSPLGGNEQYF.

The chain employs TRBV11-1 and TRBJ1-6; TCRdb lists TRBD1, though no DNA is available to test this call. Germline-derived CDR1 and CDR2 are SGHAT and FQDESV (reference sequence). The CDR3 has 14 amino acids. CDR3 sequence: CASSRTGNNSPLHF.

Considering frequency, this clonotype is medium-sized. The chain has TRBV28 and TRBJ2-2. The germline V gene has CDR1 MDHEN and CDR2 SYDVKM. The CDR3 extends over 14 amino acids. The CDR3: CASATRTNTGELFF.

V is TRBV6-4 and J is TRBJ2-3; with no DNA, the TCRdb D assignment of TRBD1 cannot be verified. The CDR3 runs 14 residues. Germline V lookup: CDR1 MRHNA, CDR2 SNTAGT. CDR3: CASSDSQGADTQYF.

The chain employs TRBV29-1 and TRBJ2-7; TCRdb proposes TRBD1, but this gene call is untestable without DNA. The germline V gene has CDR1 SQVTM and CDR2 ANQGSEA. This CDR3 is 17 amino acids long. The CDR3: CSVGETGVTQFSYEQYF.

This chain links TRBV6-5 with TRBJ2-7; the TCRdb D gene call, TRBD2, has no DNA to confirm it. From germline, CDR1 is MNHEY and CDR2 SVGAGI. The CDR3 has 17 residues. The CDR3 sequence is CASSGSSGGARSYEQYF.

The chain carries TRBV29-1 and TRBJ1-2. CDR1 SQVTM and CDR2 ANQGSEA come from the germline V gene. CDR3 length: 11 residues. The CDR3 loop is CSVDDRSGYTF.

The gene calls are TRBV15 and TRBJ1-2; TCRdb selects TRBD1, and the lack of DNA leaves this call unchecked. CDR3 size: 15 residues. CDR1 is LNHNV, CDR2 YYDKDF, per germline (reference sequence). The CDR3 sequence is CATSPGAGDHYGYTF.

V is TRBV4-3 and J is TRBJ1-5. This CDR3 comprises 16 residues. CDR1 and CDR2 from the germline V gene are LGHNA and YSLEER. The CDR3 is CASSRTREMNIQPQHF.

The chain employs TRBV11-2 and TRBJ1-6; TCRdb calls TRBD1, which cannot be checked without DNA. Germline loops: CDR1 SGHAT, CDR2 FQNNGV. This CDR3 region has 14 residues. CDR3 amino acids: CASSFAGTLEHLHF.

The CDR3 loop reads CASSHPGQNTGELFF. The V and J genes are TRBV3-1 and TRBJ2-2; checking the TCRdb D call of TRBD1 is not possible without DNA. This CDR3 region has 15 residues. CDR1 is LGHDT, CDR2 YNNKEL, per germline (reference sequence).

The chain employs TRBV27 and TRBJ2-7. The CDR3 is 12 amino acids. CDR1 is MNHEY, CDR2 SMNVEV, per germline (reference sequence). CDR3 region: CASSDNMDEQYF.

The genes are TRBV6-2 or TRBV6-3 and TRBJ2-5; TCRdb selects TRBD2, and the lack of DNA leaves this call unchecked. Germline CDR1 reads MNHEY; CDR2 reads SVGEGT. The CDR3 has 18 amino acids. The CDR3 here is CASSSGLAGGNYQETQYF.

Here the CDR3 reads CASSTVVGSYEQYF. This chain links TRBV12-3 or TRBV12-4 with TRBJ2-7. The CDR3 spans 14 residues.

The rearrangement uses TRBV29-1 and TRBJ2-3. Germline CDR1 is SQVTM and CDR2 is ANQGSEA. The CDR3 loop spans 12 amino acids. The CDR3 sequence: CSAGGDPDTQYF.

This clonotype counts as medium-sized (0.01 to 0.1%) by frequency. This chain connects TRBV7-7 to TRBJ2-5; the TCRdb D gene call, TRBD2, has no DNA to confirm it. CDR1 SSHAT and CDR2 FNYEAQ come from the germline V gene (reference sequence). The CDR3 spans 15 residues. The CDR3: CASSINRGTAETQYF. Using reference TRBV7-7 and TRBJ2-5 for the parts outside the CDR3, the full variable domain is GAGVSQSPRYKVTKRGQDVTLRCDPISSHATLYWYQQALGQGPEFLTYFNYEAQPDKSGLPSDRFSAERPEGSISTLTIQRTEQRDSAMYRCASSINRGTAETQYFGPGTRLLVL.

The J gene is TRBJ2-2, the V gene TRBV6-2 or TRBV6-3. The germline V gene has CDR1 MNHEY and CDR2 SVGEGT. CDR3 length: 17 amino acids. The CDR3 is CASSYSPRGRNTGELFF.

This chain links TRBV4-3 with TRBJ2-3; TCRdb returns TRBD1, unconfirmable since there is no DNA. CDR1 is LGHNA and CDR2 is YSLEER in the germline V gene. The CDR3 covers 16 residues. The CDR3 protein is CASSQDARGSTDTQYF.